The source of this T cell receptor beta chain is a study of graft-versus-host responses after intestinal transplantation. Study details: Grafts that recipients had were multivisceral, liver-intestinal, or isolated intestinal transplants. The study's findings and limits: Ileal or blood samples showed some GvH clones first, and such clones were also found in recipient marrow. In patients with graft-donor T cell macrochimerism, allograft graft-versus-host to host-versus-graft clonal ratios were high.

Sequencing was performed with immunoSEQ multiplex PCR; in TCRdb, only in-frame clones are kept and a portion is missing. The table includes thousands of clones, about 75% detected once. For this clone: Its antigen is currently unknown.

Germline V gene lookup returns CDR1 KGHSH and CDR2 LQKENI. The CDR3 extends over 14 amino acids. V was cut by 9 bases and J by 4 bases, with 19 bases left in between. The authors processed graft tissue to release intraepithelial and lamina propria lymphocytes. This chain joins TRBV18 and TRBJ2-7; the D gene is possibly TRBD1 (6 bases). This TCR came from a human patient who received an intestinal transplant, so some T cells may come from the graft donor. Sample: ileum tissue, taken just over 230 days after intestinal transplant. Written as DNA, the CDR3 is TGTGCCAGTCAGCATTCTACAGGGCCATACGAGCAGTACTTC. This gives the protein CASQHSTGPYEQYF. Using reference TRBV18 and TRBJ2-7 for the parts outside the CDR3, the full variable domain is NAGVMQNPRHLVRRRGQEARLRCSPMKGHSHVYWYRQLPEEGLKFMVYLQKENIIDESGMPKERFSAEFPKEGPSILRIQQVVRGDSAAYFCASQHSTGPYEQYFGPGTRLTVT.